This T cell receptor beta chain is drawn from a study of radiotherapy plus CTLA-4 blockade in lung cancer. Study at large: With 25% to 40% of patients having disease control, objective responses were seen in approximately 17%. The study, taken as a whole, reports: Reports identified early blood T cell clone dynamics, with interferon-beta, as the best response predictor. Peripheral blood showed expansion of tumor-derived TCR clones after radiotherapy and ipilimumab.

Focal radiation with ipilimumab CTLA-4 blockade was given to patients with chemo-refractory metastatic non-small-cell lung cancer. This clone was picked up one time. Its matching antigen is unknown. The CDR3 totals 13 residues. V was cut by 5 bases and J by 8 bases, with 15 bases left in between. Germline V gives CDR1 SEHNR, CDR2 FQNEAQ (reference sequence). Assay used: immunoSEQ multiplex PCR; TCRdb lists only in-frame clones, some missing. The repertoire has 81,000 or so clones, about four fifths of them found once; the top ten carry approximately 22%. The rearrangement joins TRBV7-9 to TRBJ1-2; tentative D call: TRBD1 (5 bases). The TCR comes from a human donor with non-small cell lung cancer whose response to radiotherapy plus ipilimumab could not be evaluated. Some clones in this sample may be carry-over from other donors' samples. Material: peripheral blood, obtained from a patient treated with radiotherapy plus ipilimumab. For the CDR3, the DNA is TGTGCCAGCAGCCTGCCATTCCGGGGGGGCTACACCTTC. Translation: CASSLPFRGGYTF.